This TCR beta chain emerged from a study of radiation and T cells in renal cell carcinoma. Across the whole study: Nephrectomy followed 15 Gy stereotactic body radiation by 4 weeks. Whole-study results and caveats: No pretreatment tumor biopsies were available for baseline clonotypes. In blood, top tumor clones expanded by 2 weeks, shrinking by 4.

Remarks on this clone: What it binds is unknown.

The CDR3 is made up of 14 amino acids. The germline gives CDR1 MRHNA, CDR2 SNTAGT. V was shortened by 4 bases and J by 5 bases, with 12 bases between the two germline ends. Time point noted: blood 2 weeks post-SBRT. Treatment noted: 15 Gy SBRT to primary tumor, nephrectomy 4 weeks later. The tumor was a clear cell renal cell carcinoma. Sequencing was performed with immunoSEQ multiplex PCR; in TCRdb, only in-frame clones are kept and a portion is missing. The sample lists around 60,000 clones, roughly 72% occurring once. This sequence was found in a man aged 55-75 years with renal cell carcinoma. V is TRBV6-4 and J is TRBJ2-1; tentative D call: TRBD1 (7 bases). The sequencing used blood, collected from a patient whose treatment included radiotherapy and nephrectomy. The CDR3: CASSVTGEDNEQFF. In DNA form, the CDR3 reads TGTGCCAGCAGTGTAACAGGGGAGGACAATGAGCAGTTCTTC.